This TCR beta chain derives from a study of shared clonotypes between healthy human individuals. Across the whole study: The donor pool was made up of a couple of women and a few men aged 18 to 49.

Repertoires were generated with immunoSEQ multiplex PCR, while TCRdb's copy carries only in-frame clones and drops some. The data contain about half a million clones, more than 65% of them singletons. This clone was picked up many times. The CDR3 loop spans 15 amino acids. Germline assignment: CDR1 SGHRS and CDR2 YFSETQ. The germline V and J ends were trimmed by 0 bases and 2 bases, with 12 bases remaining between them. V and J are TRBV5-1 and TRBJ2-7; D uncertain. The TCR comes from a middle-aged woman in good health. Some clones in this sample may be carry-over from other donors' samples. Sequencing input: PBMCs. The CDR3 sequence: CASSLALQQPYEQYF. The DNA of the CDR3 is TGCGCCAGCAGCTTGGCCCTACAGCAGCCCTACGAGCAGTACTTC.